Each of the 21 T cell receptor beta chains below was sequenced from the same sample in a study of monozygotic twins with cystic fibrosis. The assay was immunoSEQ multiplex PCR, and TCRdb's table has in-frame clones only and misses some. The sample consists of about 36,000 clones, approximately 84% of them appearing once. The sample was blood. These receptors originate from a girl aged 2 to 9 with cystic fibrosis.

This chain connects TRBV4-2 to TRBJ2-7; 8 positions match TRBD2. Trimming at V came to 1 base and at J to 4 bases, leaving 6 bases not matched to a gene. Germline V lookup: CDR1 LGHNA, CDR2 YNFKEQ. There are 15 residues in the CDR3. The CDR3 loop reads CASSQGAGGPYEQYF. For the CDR3, the DNA is TGTGCCAGCAGCCAAGGGGCGGGGGGCCCGTACGAGCAGTACTTC.

The chain couples TRBV27 to TRBJ2-1; possibly TRBD2 for D (6 bases). Germline assignment: CDR1 MNHEY and CDR2 SMNVEV (reference sequence). V dropped 1 base and J dropped 7 bases, with 20 bases sitting between them. The CDR3 length is 17 residues. The CDR3 DNA is TGTGCCAGCAGTTTATGGGGATCGGGAGCAGGGATAAATGAGCAGTTCTTC. This gives the protein CASSLWGSGAGINEQFF.

V is TRBV13 and J is TRBJ2-3, with D unclear. Germline V gives CDR1 PRHDT, CDR2 FYEKMQ (reference sequence). The V end was cut by 2 bases, the J end by 0 bases, with 12 bases between. This CDR3 contains 16 residues. CDR3 nucleotides: TGTGCCAGCAGCTTACCAGGATCCCTTAGCACAGATACGCAGTATTTT. It is translated as CASSLPGSLSTDTQYF.

This clone was seen just once. The chain joins TRBV5-4 to TRBJ1-1, with D perhaps matching TRBD1 (6 bases). CDR3 size: 17 residues. Germline CDR1 is SGHNT and CDR2 is YYREEE (reference sequence). Trimming took off 1 base at V and 1 base at J, with 17 bases between the two ends. For the CDR3, the DNA is TGTGCCAGCAGCTTGACCCCGATTACAGGGCCGAACACTGAAGCTTTCTTT. It yields the protein CASSLTPITGPNTEAFF.

This chain uses TRBV5-1 with TRBJ2-7; perhaps D is TRBD1 or TRBD2 (5 bases each). This CDR3 has 17 residues. Germline V CDR1 and CDR2: SGHRS, YFSETQ. V was shortened by 0 bases and J by 0 bases, with 16 bases between the two germline ends. DNA of the CDR3: TGCGCCAGCAGCTTGGTCGACCCGGGACGGATCTCCTACGAGCAGTACTTC. Amino acid sequence: CASSLVDPGRISYEQYF.

The gene calls are TRBV28 and TRBJ1-2; D call uncertain. V was clipped by 4 bases and J by 0 bases, with 12 bases between them. The CDR3 covers 15 residues. In germline, CDR1 is MDHEN, CDR2 SYDVKM. The DNA for the CDR3 is TGTGCCAGCAGTTCCCCTCGGCTTCCTAACTATGGCTACACCTTC. Amino acids: CASSSPRLPNYGYTF.

The count of this clone is one. This chain links TRBV5-6 with TRBJ2-4, with 8 bases aligning to TRBD1. Trimming at V came to 5 bases and at J to 5 bases, leaving 3 bases not matched to a gene. The V gene's germline CDR1 is SGHDT and CDR2 YYEEEE. The CDR3 covers 13 residues. This CDR3 reads CASRTGGQNIQYF. The DNA for the CDR3 is TGTGCCAGCAGAACAGGGGGACAAAACATTCAGTACTTC.

The CDR3 nucleotides are TGTGCCTGGAGTGTAAGCAGGGGGCCCTACGAGCAGTACTTC. Translated, it gives CAWSVSRGPYEQYF. The chain carries TRBV30 and TRBJ2-7, with TRBD1 matching over 8 bases. The germline gives CDR1 GTSNPN, CDR2 SVGIG (reference sequence). There are 14 residues in the CDR3. Unmatched junction bases numbered 3, after V lost 0 bases and J lost 2 bases.

The V and J genes are TRBV14 and TRBJ2-7; 11 nucleotides line up with TRBD1. Per germline, CDR1 SGHDN and CDR2 FVKESK. The CDR3 runs to 14 residues. The J segment lost 4 bases and the V segment lost 4 bases, leaving 3 bases of the junction unmatched. CDR3 DNA: TGTGCCAGCAGCCGCGGGACAGGGGGGTACGAGCAGTACTTC. Protein product: CASSRGTGGYEQYF.

This chain connects TRBV15 to TRBJ1-1; 7 bases are a match to TRBD1. V trimming: 5 bases; J trimming: 2 bases; junction bases outside the gene matches: 8. Germline V CDR1 and CDR2: LNHNV, YYDKDF (reference sequence). The CDR3 has 15 amino acids. The CDR3 DNA is TGTGCCACCAGCGCCTTCGACAGGGCCAACACTGAAGCTTTCTTT. Translating it yields CATSAFDRANTEAFF.

The chain is built from TRBV30 and TRBJ2-7; D is unclear. CDR1 and CDR2 (germline): GTSNPN, SVGIG (reference sequence). Trimming stripped 0 bases from V and 4 bases from J, with 13 bases between. There are 14 residues in the CDR3. DNA for the CDR3: TGTGCCTGGAGTGTATCAGTCGACGGGTACGAGCAGTACTTC. This gives the protein CAWSVSVDGYEQYF.

The V call is TRBV7-7, the J call TRBJ2-7; TRBD2 is a possible D gene (6 bases). Trimming left V 5 bases short and J 6 bases short, with 17 bases between. There are 14 residues in the CDR3. Germline CDR1 reads SSHAT; CDR2 reads FNYEAQ (reference sequence). The CDR3, as DNA: TGTGCCAGCAGCCCCGGGGGTCGAGTCGGCGAGCAGTACTTC. Protein sequence: CASSPGGRVGEQYF.

This chain connects TRBV6-6 to TRBJ2-2; D perhaps matches TRBD1 (5 bases). The CDR3 covers 15 residues. The germline V gene has CDR1 MNHNY and CDR2 SVGAGI (reference sequence). V gave up 5 bases and J gave up 1 base, with 11 bases separating them. CDR3 sequence: CASSELQGNTGELFF. DNA of the CDR3: TGTGCCAGCAGTGAGCTCCAGGGGAACACCGGGGAGCTGTTTTTT.

The rearrangement uses TRBV7-2 and TRBJ1-2, with D unclear. Germline V gene sequence: CDR1 SGHTA, CDR2 FQGNSA. The CDR3 covers 14 residues. V lost 3 bases and J lost 3, with 11 bases in between. The chain's CDR3 is CASSFEIQDYGYTF. As DNA, the CDR3 is TGTGCCAGCAGCTTCGAGATTCAGGACTATGGCTACACCTTC.

V gene TRBV30 combines with J gene TRBJ2-3; D is possibly TRBD2 (6 bases). Germline CDR1 reads GTSNPN; CDR2 reads SVGIG (reference sequence). The ends were cut back, 1 base at V and 1 base at J, with 9 bases in the middle. The CDR3 length is 14 residues. CDR3 sequence (DNA): TGTGCCTGGAGTGGGGGAGGAGGCACAGATACGCAGTATTTT. It codes for CAWSGGGGTDTQYF.

The chain links TRBV2 to TRBJ2-5, with TRBD2 as a possible D gene (5 bases). V lost 6 bases and J 6 bases, leaving 23 bases between the germline ends. The CDR3 has 16 amino acids. CDR1 SNHLY and CDR2 FYNNEI come from the germline V gene. CDR3 bases: TGTGCCAGCAGGTCCCGGACTGAGCCGTCCAGTAAGACCCAGTACTTC. Amino acid sequence: CASRSRTEPSSKTQYF.

The chain couples TRBV7-2 to TRBJ2-7; maybe TRBD1 (6 bases). The CDR3 extends over 14 amino acids. Germline CDR1 reads SGHTA; CDR2 reads FQGNSA. The germline V and J ends were trimmed by 2 bases and 6 bases, with 14 bases remaining between them. CDR3 protein: CASSLSTKGGEQYF. The CDR3 coding sequence is TGTGCCAGCAGCTTATCTACTAAAGGGGGCGAGCAGTACTTC.

The CDR3 protein is CASSLQRPDTQYF. CDR3 DNA sequence: TGCGCCAGCAGCTTACAACGCCCAGATACGCAGTATTTT. V and J are TRBV5-1 and TRBJ2-3; D is unclear. The CDR3 runs 13 residues. From germline, CDR1 is SGHRS and CDR2 YFSETQ. The ends were cut back, 2 bases at V and 4 bases at J, with 8 bases in the middle.

This clone was counted only a few times. This chain links TRBV7-2 with TRBJ1-1, with D unclear. The CDR3 extends over 13 amino acids. Germline lookup yields CDR1 SGHTA and CDR2 FQGNSA. V dropped 2 bases and J dropped 1 base, with 5 bases sitting between them. CDR3 DNA: TGTGCCAGCAGCTTACCGCCGAACACTGAAGCTTTCTTT. Amino acid sequence: CASSLPPNTEAFF.

This rearrangement joins TRBV6-5 to TRBJ2-3, with D unresolved. CDR3 length: 12 amino acids. Looked up from germline, CDR1 is MNHEY and CDR2 is SVGAGI. Trimming cost V 0 bases and J 5 bases, with 3 bases left between them. As DNA, the CDR3 is TGTGCCAGCAGTTACTCTGGAGATACGCAGTATTTT. Protein: CASSYSGDTQYF.

J is TRBJ1-2 and V is TRBV29-1, with 8 bases that match TRBD1. V was pared by 6 bases and J by 2 bases, with 2 bases of the junction left unmatched. CDR1 is SQVTM, CDR2 ANQGSEA, per germline. The CDR3 loop spans 12 amino acids. The CDR3 sequence is CSVAGGNYGYTF. DNA for the CDR3: TGCAGCGTCGCAGGGGGCAACTATGGCTACACCTTC.